What follows describes a single TCR beta chain. Its specificity is unknown. V shed 0 bases and J shed 0 bases, with 14 bases lying between them. Looked up from germline, CDR1 is SGHNT and CDR2 is YYREEE (reference sequence). This CDR3 has 17 residues. The data belong to a study of T cell repertoires in cytomegalovirus infection. Overall study: HLA-B-restricted CMV epitopes that are well studied, plus recently identified HLA-C-restricted ones, were used by the study. Both a matching HLA type and CMV infection were indicated by public TCR beta signatures.

TCRdb passed the reads through MiXCR, listing each CDR3 protein once. The sample lists about 890,000 distinct CDR3 sequences, approximately 33% occurring once. Study-wide findings and caveats: Identification of carriers of CMV plus the relevant HLA was performed using cumulative public TCR beta family frequency. In two of eight donors, the top clonotype was HLA-C-restricted CMV-specific.

This chain links TRBV5-4 with TRBJ2-3, with D perhaps assigned TRBD1 or TRBD2 (6 bases each). The TCR originated in a human donor in good health (CMV status not recorded). Some clones in this sample may be carry-over from other donors' samples. The source was cultured CD8+ T cells from PBMCs, collected from culture after CMV antigen stimulation. CDR3 residues: CASSLERGPLSTDTQYF. The CDR3 DNA sequence: TGTGCCAGCAGCTTGGAACGGGGGCCTCTGAGCACAGATACGCAGTATTTT.